This TCR beta chain came from a study of type 1 and type 2 diabetes patients. CDR1 and CDR2 (germline): LNHNV, YYDKDF (reference sequence). The CDR3 extends over 13 amino acids. Trimming removed 8 bases from V and 4 bases from J, with 12 bases in between. PCR was run on genomic DNA. Multiplex PCR with 30 forward and 13 reverse primers amplified the TCR beta CDR3. TCRdb re-called the multiplex PCR reads with MiXCR, one entry per CDR3 protein. The sample yields more than 250,000 distinct CDR3 sequences, approximately 50% seen once. This chain links TRBV15 with TRBJ2-1; D uncertain. The origin of this receptor is a man in his late teens or twenties with type 2 diabetes. Sequencing was performed on peripheral blood mononuclear cells (PBMCs). The CDR3 sequence is CATWSVGYNEQFF. CDR3 nucleotides: TGTGCCACCTGGTCCGTGGGATACAATGAGCAGTTCTTC.